These 11 T cell receptor beta chains were all obtained from the same sample, sequenced in a study of cytomegalovirus exposure and HLA in healthy donors listed by TCRdb under 2017. The protocol used for the library was the immunoSEQ multiplex PCR assay. The multiplex PCR relied on a mix of 60 forward primers for TCR Vbeta segments and 13 reverse primers for TCR Jbeta segments. Entries here come from immuneACCESS through TCRdb and include only in-frame sequences with V and J called. Some clones fail to appear in such tables; in the studies checked, an unresolved V gene covers under half of the shortfall, and the cause of the remainder is unknown. The sample records some 150,000 clones, more than 70% of which are singletons. The ten largest account for about 1.8% of the sample. Sequencing used PBMCs. Source of these receptors: a woman aged 40 to 49 in good health and CMV-seronegative.

The chain uses TRBV27 and TRBJ2-3; the D gene is possibly TRBD1 (5 bases). The V end lost 3 bases, the J end lost 4 bases, and 11 bases lay between the germline ends. The V gene's germline CDR1 is MNHEY and CDR2 SMNVEV (reference sequence). The CDR3 is 14 residues long. The CDR3 loop is CASSFRVVADTQYF. The CDR3, as DNA: TGTGCCAGCAGTTTCAGGGTGGTTGCAGATACGCAGTATTTT.

The CDR3 reads CAWSRTGTGYTF. Written as DNA, the CDR3 is TGTGCCTGGAGTAGGACAGGGACCGGCTACACCTTC. This chain joins TRBV30 and TRBJ1-2; 8 bases map to TRBD1. The CDR3 runs 12 residues. Germline V CDR1 and CDR2: GTSNPN, SVGIG (reference sequence). V lost 2 bases to trimming and J lost 8 bases; unmatched junction nucleotides: 4.

The CDR3 is CASSADRGANYGYTF. DNA for the CDR3: TGTGCCAGCAGTGCGGACAGGGGGGCTAACTATGGCTACACCTTC. This chain links TRBV25-1 with TRBJ1-2; 10 bases line up with TRBD1. Germline CDR1 MGHDK, CDR2 SYGVNS. This CDR3 contains 15 residues. Unmatched junction bases numbered 2, after V lost 4 bases and J lost 0 bases.

The genes are TRBV19 and TRBJ1-3, with D perhaps matching TRBD1 (5 bases). This CDR3 contains 16 residues. Trimming took off 5 bases at V and 3 bases at J, with 17 bases between the two ends. Germline V gene sequence: CDR1 LNHDA, CDR2 SQIVND (reference sequence). CDR3 nucleotide sequence: TGTGCCAGTAGTTCCAGGGACGGGAGACATGGAAACACCATATATTTT. Amino acid sequence: CASSSRDGRHGNTIYF.

V is TRBV27 and J is TRBJ1-2; possibly TRBD1 for D (5 bases). CDR1 and CDR2 (germline): MNHEY, SMNVEV (reference sequence). The CDR3 extends over 13 amino acids. With 6 bases removed from V and 2 bases from J, the gap between germline ends came to 10 bases. CDR3 sequence: CASRLGGNYGYTF. The CDR3 coding sequence is TGTGCCAGCAGGTTGGGGGGAAACTATGGCTACACCTTC.

V usage is TRBV5-4 and J usage is TRBJ2-7; D is perhaps TRBD1 (6 bases). The CDR3 contains 14 residues. The ends were cut back, 3 bases at V and 2 bases at J, with 12 bases in the middle. Per the germline V gene, CDR1 is SGHNT and CDR2 is YYREEE (reference sequence). The CDR3 DNA follows: TGTGCCAGCAGCTCAAAGGGACAACCCTACGAGCAGTACTTC. Translation gives CASSSKGQPYEQYF.

J is TRBJ1-2 and V is TRBV20-1; D is undetermined. The CDR3 covers 11 residues. Germline CDR1 DFQATT, CDR2 SNEGSKA (reference sequence). CDR3 sequence: CRTGGKRGYTF. Here the CDR3 DNA reads TGCAGGACGGGTGGGAAGCGGGGCTACACCTTC.

The chain carries TRBV15 and TRBJ2-1, with TRBD2 as a possible D gene (6 bases). Trimming shortened V by 1 base and J by 6 bases, and 19 bases separated the two germline ends. In germline, CDR1 is LNHNV, CDR2 YYDKDF (reference sequence). The CDR3 is 17 amino acids. The CDR3: CATSRAQTSFPGNEQFF. CDR3 DNA sequence: TGTGCCACCAGCAGAGCCCAAACTAGCTTTCCAGGCAATGAGCAGTTCTTC.

The V call is TRBV2, the J call TRBJ1-6; D unresolved. CDR3 length: 15 amino acids. The V gene's germline CDR1 is SNHLY and CDR2 FYNNEI. Between the trimmed V and J ends, which lost 4 bases and 2 bases, there was a span of 9 bases. This chain's CDR3 is CASSGGATYNSPLHF. CDR3 coding DNA: TGTGCCAGCAGTGGTGGAGCGACCTATAATTCACCCCTCCACTTT.

The rearrangement links TRBV6-5 to TRBJ1-5, with TRBD1 matching over 7 bases. CDR3 size: 16 residues. Germline V gene lookup returns CDR1 MNHEY and CDR2 SVGAGI. Trimming at V came to 4 bases and at J to 2 bases, leaving 8 bases not matched to a gene. CDR3 DNA: TGTGCCAGCAGTTCTGAGGGGGCCCCTGGCAATCAGCCCCAGCATTTT. Its protein product is CASSSEGAPGNQPQHF.

CDR3 region: CASRQSGVTWTEAFF. CDR3 bases: TGTGCCAGCCGTCAATCGGGGGTGACATGGACTGAAGCTTTCTTT. The chain is built from TRBV2 and TRBJ1-1, with TRBD1 as a possible D gene (5 bases). The CDR3 loop spans 15 amino acids. Germline values: CDR1 SNHLY, CDR2 FYNNEI. Trimming took 8 bases from V and 5 from J, leaving 21 bases between them.